The clone carrying this T cell receptor (beta chain) is classed as medium-sized. Its specificity is unknown. This specimen belongs to a study of spatial heterogeneity in lung cancer. MiXCR, run by TCRdb on the 5' RACE reads, gives a single entry per CDR3 protein. The table includes 9,800 or so distinct CDR3 sequences, about 6.3% detected once. Time point described: sample taken at primary tumor resection. No cells were sorted before sequencing. The whole RNA sequenced was extracted from tumor, nontumor lung or frozen PBMC. Study-level points and caveats: Tumor T cell coverage was estimated at 5.5% to 8% for alpha and roughly 14% for beta chains. Mutation tallies in tumors tracked expanded intratumoral alpha and beta TCR counts.

Trimming pared 5 bases from V and 2 bases from J, leaving 10 bases between. The CDR3 consists of 13 residues. In germline, CDR1 is SGHTA, CDR2 FQGNSA. This TCR derives from a male donor with early-stage non-small cell lung cancer. The material sequenced was lung tumor tissue, taken at surgery. J is TRBJ2-7 and V is TRBV7-2; possible D gene TRBD1, 6 bases. This CDR3 reads CASSIGTPYEQYF. The CDR3 DNA reads as TGTGCCAGCAGCATCGGGACACCCTACGAGCAGTACTTC. The complete variable domain, with remaining parts taken from reference TRBV7-2 and TRBJ2-7, reads GAGVSQSPSNKVTEKGKDVELRCDPISGHTALYWYRQSLGQGLEFLIYFQGNSAPDKSGLPSDRFSAERTGGSVSTLTIQRTQQEDSAVYLCASSIGTPYEQYFGPGTRLTVT.